This T cell receptor beta chain was recorded in a study of blood T cell repertoires in COVID-19. Whole-study context: Acute and convalescent COVID-19 specimens originated in the United States, Italy and Spain.

Enrollment of patients from Seattle took place during active infection, with longitudinal follow-up. In the original workflow: It was from reference gene primer amplification that nucleated cell counts were estimated. The data were produced by immunoSEQ multiplex PCR, yet TCRdb's version contains in-frame clones alone and is incomplete. The V and J calls and clone size come from that table; D and trimming were worked out from the DNA. Found here are under 250,000 clones, more than 75% of them singletons; the top ten hold 5.5% to 6.5%. CDR3 size: 14 residues. The ends lost 6 bases at V and 4 bases at J; junction bases unmatched: 4. Germline V lookup: CDR1 MRHNA, CDR2 SNTAGT.

The rearrangement links TRBV6-4 to TRBJ2-2, with 8 bases matching TRBD1. This sequence was found in a woman of 80 years or more with COVID-19, enrolled during active disease. Input material: peripheral blood. For the CDR3, the DNA is TGTGCCAGCAGCGGACAGGGTAGCACCGGGGAGCTGTTTTTT. It translates to CASSGQGSTGELFF.